This T cell receptor (beta chain) was identified in a study of blood T cell repertoires in COVID-19. Measured with immunoSEQ multiplex PCR; TCRdb has only the in-frame clones, and not every one. The data contain fewer than 300,000 clones, 85% to 90% of them singletons. This receptor was obtained from a man in his fifties or sixties with COVID-19, enrolled during active disease. Sequenced material: peripheral blood.

In nucleotides, the CDR3 is TGCGCCAGCAGCTTGGCCGGGACAGGGGATCAGCCCCAGCATTTT. It translates to CASSLAGTGDQPQHF. This chain links TRBV5-1 with TRBJ1-5; 10 bases line up with TRBD1. Germline V gene lookup returns CDR1 SGHRS and CDR2 YFSETQ. The CDR3 loop spans 15 amino acids. The J segment lost 5 bases and the V segment lost 0 bases, leaving 2 bases of the junction unmatched.